This is a list of T cell receptor beta chains from one sample in a study of T-cell reconstitution after alpha-beta-depleted transplantation in children. TCRdb analysed the PCR reads with MiXCR anew, one entry per CDR3 protein. The table has about 580,000 distinct CDR3 sequences, roughly 23% seen once. This sample comprised PBMCs, mostly from graft donor cells, obtained 360 days after TCRalphabeta/CD19-depleted stem cell transplant. All receptors derive from a boy less than two years old who had a stem cell transplant for acute myeloid leukemia, so the T cells may come from the graft donor. Each CDR3 is given with its conserved first and last residue. Each record gives: clone size, D gene, V gene, J gene, CDR3 DNA, CDR3 protein. A D gene is named only where the DNA matches it firmly. The size field is filled for only some rows; it gives once, few, many or a size class.

abundance: NA; d_gene: TRBD2; v_gene: TRBV29-1; j_gene: TRBJ2-2; CDR3nt: TGCAGCGTTGAAGAGGGACTAGCGGGGGGGACCGGGGAGCTGTTTTTT; CDR3aa: CSVEEGLAGGTGELFF
abundance: few; d_gene: TRBD1; v_gene: TRBV5-1; j_gene: TRBJ2-3; CDR3nt: TGCGCCAGCAGCCTGGGACAGGGGAACACAGATACGCAGTATTTT; CDR3aa: CASSLGQGNTDTQYF
abundance: NA; d_gene: NA; v_gene: TRBV10-3; j_gene: TRBJ1-1; CDR3nt: TGTGCCACGTGCGAGACGGTGAACACTGAAGCTTTCTTT; CDR3aa: CATCETVNTEAFF
abundance: many; d_gene: TRBD1; v_gene: TRBV20-1; j_gene: TRBJ1-4; CDR3nt: TGCAGTGCTAGAGTAGGGGGCGCCCAGCGAAAACTGTTTTTT; CDR3aa: CSARVGGAQRKLFF
abundance: NA; d_gene: NA; v_gene: TRBV27; j_gene: TRBJ2-1; CDR3nt: TGTGCCAGCAGTTTAGGTCTAGCGCATGACAATGAGCAGTTCTTC; CDR3aa: CASSLGLAHDNEQFF
abundance: NA; d_gene: TRBD2; v_gene: TRBV12-3/TRBV12-4; j_gene: TRBJ2-2; CDR3nt: TGTGCCTGCAGTCCCACGCCCGCCAGACTAGCGGGGTCGAACGGGGAGCTGTTTTTT; CDR3aa: CACSPTPARLAGSNGELFF
abundance: NA; d_gene: NA; v_gene: TRBV27; j_gene: TRBJ2-5; CDR3nt: TGTGCCAGCAAACGGCTAGCGAGTGTCCAAGAGACCCAGTACTTC; CDR3aa: CASKRLASVQETQYF
abundance: NA; d_gene: NA; v_gene: TRBV10-3; j_gene: TRBJ2-4; CDR3nt: TGTGCCATCAGTGAGCCTGGAGCGACATCGGAAAACATTCAGTACTTC; CDR3aa: CAISEPGATSENIQYF
abundance: few; d_gene: NA; v_gene: TRBV6-1; j_gene: TRBJ2-2; CDR3nt: TGTGCCAGCAGGGGAGGGGGCATCACCGGGGAGCTGTTTTTT; CDR3aa: CASRGGGITGELFF
abundance: NA; d_gene: NA; v_gene: TRBV20-1; j_gene: TRBJ2-7; CDR3nt: TGCAGTGCTAGAGGGATCGGACAAACCTACGAGCAGTACTTC; CDR3aa: CSARGIGQTYEQYF
abundance: NA; d_gene: NA; v_gene: TRBV20-1; j_gene: TRBJ2-5; CDR3nt: TGCAGTGCTAGAGAATCGGCCCAAGAGACCCAGTACTTC; CDR3aa: CSARESAQETQYF
abundance: NA; d_gene: NA; v_gene: TRBV10-3; j_gene: TRBJ2-3; CDR3nt: TGTGCCATCAGTGAGCCTAAGGTACGGGATACGCAGTATTTT; CDR3aa: CAISEPKVRDTQYF
abundance: few; d_gene: TRBD1; v_gene: TRBV25-1; j_gene: TRBJ2-1; CDR3nt: TGTGCCAGCAGTGGATCCTCCCGGGACAGGGCCTACAATGAGCAGTTCTTC; CDR3aa: CASSGSSRDRAYNEQFF
abundance: NA; d_gene: NA; v_gene: TRBV12-3/TRBV12-4; j_gene: TRBJ1-5; CDR3nt: TGTGCCAGCAGTTTAGTTTCAGGGGGCAATCAGCCCCAGCATTTT; CDR3aa: CASSLVSGGNQPQHF
abundance: few; d_gene: TRBD2; v_gene: TRBV18; j_gene: TRBJ2-3; CDR3nt: TGTGCCAGCTCAGACCTAGCGGGGGAGAATACGCAGTATTTT; CDR3aa: CASSDLAGENTQYF
abundance: NA; d_gene: NA; v_gene: TRBV5-1; j_gene: TRBJ2-1; CDR3nt: TGCGCCAGCAGTCCTATTTTTACGAGCTCCTACAATGAGCAGTTCTTC; CDR3aa: CASSPIFTSSYNEQFF
abundance: NA; d_gene: TRBD1; v_gene: TRBV7-2; j_gene: TRBJ2-5; CDR3nt: TGTGCCAGCAGCTTAGCGGGACAGGCTCAAGAGACCCAGTACTTC; CDR3aa: CASSLAGQAQETQYF
abundance: NA; d_gene: NA; v_gene: TRBV20-1; j_gene: TRBJ1-6; CDR3nt: TGCAGTGCTAGTCGGCAGGGTCGGGCCTCCTATAATTCACCCCTCCACTTT; CDR3aa: CSASRQGRASYNSPLHF
abundance: few; d_gene: TRBD2; v_gene: TRBV11-1; j_gene: TRBJ2-3; CDR3nt: TGTGCCAGCAGCTTGAGGCGGGGGGTGCCAGATACGCAGTATTTT; CDR3aa: CASSLRRGVPDTQYF
abundance: NA; d_gene: TRBD1; v_gene: TRBV7-2; j_gene: TRBJ2-7; CDR3nt: TGTGCCAGCAGCTTAGGGGGGACAGGATCTTGGGAGCAGTACTTC; CDR3aa: CASSLGGTGSWEQYF
abundance: NA; d_gene: NA; v_gene: TRBV20-1; j_gene: TRBJ2-2; CDR3nt: TGCAGTGCTAGAGACTCCGTTACCGGGGAGCTGTTTTTT; CDR3aa: CSARDSVTGELFF
abundance: NA; d_gene: NA; v_gene: TRBV6-1; j_gene: TRBJ2-7; CDR3nt: TGTGCCAGCAGGGCCCGGGGGGCGTCTTCCTTCTACGAGCAGTACTTC; CDR3aa: CASRARGASSFYEQYF
abundance: NA; d_gene: NA; v_gene: TRBV20-1; j_gene: TRBJ2-3; CDR3nt: TGCAGTTCGACCAGACCCAACACAGATACGCAGTATTTT; CDR3aa: CSSTRPNTDTQYF
abundance: few; d_gene: NA; v_gene: TRBV12-3/TRBV12-4; j_gene: TRBJ2-5; CDR3nt: TGTGCCAGCAGTTTTTCAGGGCCAGAGGAGACCCAGTACTTC; CDR3aa: CASSFSGPEETQYF
abundance: many; d_gene: TRBD1; v_gene: TRBV5-1; j_gene: TRBJ1-6; CDR3nt: TGCGCCAGCAGCTTACAGGGGCATAATTCACCCCTCCACTTT; CDR3aa: CASSLQGHNSPLHF
abundance: few; d_gene: NA; v_gene: TRBV20-1; j_gene: TRBJ1-5; CDR3nt: TGCAGTGCTAGTCACCCGGGACCTAAGGGGAATCAGCCCCAGCATTTT; CDR3aa: CSASHPGPKGNQPQHF
abundance: NA; d_gene: TRBD1; v_gene: TRBV12-3/TRBV12-4; j_gene: TRBJ2-7; CDR3nt: TGTGCCAGCAGTACAGGGGCCCGTTTCTCCTACGAGCAGTACTTC; CDR3aa: CASSTGARFSYEQYF
abundance: many; d_gene: TRBD1; v_gene: TRBV20-1; j_gene: TRBJ2-3; CDR3nt: TGCAGTGCTAGAGCCAAGGGCAGGGGGTCTACAGATACGCAGTATTTT; CDR3aa: CSARAKGRGSTDTQYF
abundance: NA; d_gene: TRBD2; v_gene: TRBV20-1; j_gene: TRBJ2-5; CDR3nt: TGCAGTGCTAGTTCGATGGCAGGGAGGCTAGCGGGCCAAGAGACCCAGTACTTC; CDR3aa: CSASSMAGRLAGQETQYF
abundance: few; d_gene: TRBD1; v_gene: TRBV9; j_gene: TRBJ2-1; CDR3nt: TGTGCCAGCAGCACCCCGGACAGGGGAGGCAATGAGCAGTTCTTC; CDR3aa: CASSTPDRGGNEQFF
abundance: many; d_gene: NA; v_gene: TRBV25-1; j_gene: TRBJ2-5; CDR3nt: TGTGCCAGCAGTGAAGCGGGGTGGGAGACCCAGTACTTC; CDR3aa: CASSEAGWETQYF
abundance: few; d_gene: NA; v_gene: TRBV29-1; j_gene: TRBJ2-3; CDR3nt: TGCAGCGTTGAAGTCTGGCGCGTTAGCACAGATACGCAGTATTTT; CDR3aa: CSVEVWRVSTDTQYF
abundance: NA; d_gene: TRBD2; v_gene: TRBV27; j_gene: TRBJ2-4; CDR3nt: TGTGCCAGTACCCCCCTTAGCGGGGGGCTAGCCAAAAACATTCAGTACTTC; CDR3aa: CASTPLSGGLAKNIQYF
abundance: many; d_gene: NA; v_gene: TRBV20-1; j_gene: TRBJ1-1; CDR3nt: TGCAGTGCTATCGCTACCACTGAAGCTTTCTTT; CDR3aa: CSAIATTEAFF
abundance: few; d_gene: TRBD1; v_gene: TRBV27; j_gene: TRBJ2-1; CDR3nt: TGTGCCAGCAGAATAGGGGGCAATCTATACAATGAGCAGTTCTTC; CDR3aa: CASRIGGNLYNEQFF
abundance: many; d_gene: NA; v_gene: TRBV29-1; j_gene: TRBJ2-5; CDR3nt: TGCAGCGTTGATCAGGGAATGGGCGAGACCCAGTACTTC; CDR3aa: CSVDQGMGETQYF
abundance: few; d_gene: NA; v_gene: TRBV5-5; j_gene: TRBJ1-2; CDR3nt: TGTGCCAGCAGCTTGTACTCTGGCGATGGCTACACCTTC; CDR3aa: CASSLYSGDGYTF
abundance: many; d_gene: TRBD2; v_gene: TRBV20-1; j_gene: TRBJ2-1; CDR3nt: TGCAGTGCCCCAGAAGCGGGGACCCCCTACAATGAGCAGTTCTTC; CDR3aa: CSAPEAGTPYNEQFF
abundance: many; d_gene: TRBD1; v_gene: TRBV6-1; j_gene: TRBJ2-7; CDR3nt: TGTGCCAGCGAACGTGCAGGGGGCTACGAGCAGTACTTC; CDR3aa: CASERAGGYEQYF
abundance: few; d_gene: TRBD1; v_gene: TRBV19; j_gene: TRBJ2-7; CDR3nt: TGTGCCAGTAGTATACGTCGAGCCCGAACAGGGGAGAGCTACGAGCAGTACTTC; CDR3aa: CASSIRRARTGESYEQYF
abundance: few; d_gene: TRBD2; v_gene: TRBV12-3/TRBV12-4; j_gene: TRBJ2-3; CDR3nt: TGTGCCAGCAGTTCCCCTGGGGGGACTAGCAGAGATACGCAGTATTTT; CDR3aa: CASSSPGGTSRDTQYF
abundance: many; d_gene: TRBD1; v_gene: TRBV20-1; j_gene: TRBJ1-2; CDR3nt: TGCAGTGCTAGGGACAGGGGCTATGGCTACACCTTC; CDR3aa: CSARDRGYGYTF